The clone carrying this TCR beta chain showed up many times. Its specificity is not known. This entry comes from a study of T cells after yellow fever vaccination. Study information: SMART-Seq v4 Ultra Low Input prepared the low-cell-number fractions. Study findings and constraints: Booster sampling recovered most clones from primary vaccination (around 97% CD4, approximately 88% CD8). Researchers noted that a small share of clonotypes showed up in both CD4 and CD8 compartments.

V dropped 5 bases and J dropped 1 base, with 5 bases sitting between them. This CDR3 comprises 13 residues. TCRdb passed the 5' RACE reads through MiXCR, listing each CDR3 protein once. The sample yields some 300,000 distinct CDR3 sequences, around 10% seen once. This clonotype originated in a young man who received the YFV17D yellow fever vaccine. The chain carries TRBV12-3 or TRBV12-4 and TRBJ2-2, with D possibly TRBD1 on 5 matching bases. The specimen was CD4+ T cells sorted from PBMCs, collected 5 days after the yellow fever booster vaccination. The CDR3 region is CASSTGNTGELFF. In DNA, the CDR3 is TGTGCCAGCAGTACAGGGAACACCGGGGAGCTGTTTTTT.